One sample yielded the 5 T cell receptor beta chains listed below, sequenced in a study of T-cell reconstitution after alpha-beta-depleted transplantation in children. Using unique molecular identifiers, the investigators prepared the TCRbeta library. TCRdb re-analysed the PCR reads in MiXCR, keeping a single row per CDR3 protein. This table holds a few hundred thousand distinct CDR3 sequences, about a tenth found once. The specimen comprised PBMCs, sampled before TCRalphabeta/CD19-depleted stem cell transplant. The receptors derive from a child under two years old with acute myeloid leukemia, due to receive a stem cell transplant.

This clonotype occurred many times. The chain joins TRBV28 to TRBJ1-2; maybe TRBD1 (5 bases). V was cut by 1 base and J by 6 bases, with 9 bases left in between. This CDR3 region has 13 residues. Germline values: CDR1 MDHEN, CDR2 SYDVKM. CDR3 bases: TGTGCCAGCAGTTTATACCCCAGGGATGGCTACACCTTC. This gives the protein CASSLYPRDGYTF.

About this clonotype itself: A much larger clone differs from this one at a single base, so this may be a read error. The chain recombines TRBV6-6 with TRBJ1-1; TRBD1 is a possible D gene (6 bases). This CDR3 is built from 15 residues. Germline V gene data show CDR1 as MNHNY and CDR2 as SVGAGI (reference sequence). The chain's CDR3 is CANSPQGSWGTEAFF. The CDR3 DNA follows: TGTGCCAACAGTCCACAGGGTTCCTGGGGCACTGAAGCTTTCTTT.

In this sample, this clonotype turned up many times. DNA for the CDR3: TGCAGTGCTAGAGATTCGAGCGGCACAGATACGCAGTATTTT. Protein sequence: CSARDSSGTDTQYF. J is TRBJ2-3 and V is TRBV20-1; D gene uncertain. V lost 0 bases and J lost 1, with 8 bases in between. Germline loops: CDR1 DFQATT, CDR2 SNEGSKA (reference sequence). CDR3 size: 14 residues.

The sample holds many counts of this clonotype. The rearrangement uses TRBV12-3 or TRBV12-4 and TRBJ2-1, with 12 bases aligning to TRBD2. V shed 5 bases and J 4 bases; nucleotides not matched to a gene: 6. The CDR3 has 16 amino acids. CDR3 coding DNA: TGTGCCAGCAGTCCCAGACTAGCGGGAGCTTACAATGAGCAGTTCTTC. As protein: CASSPRLAGAYNEQFF.

V usage is TRBV19 and J usage is TRBJ1-4; TRBD1 matches at 7 bases. V was clipped by 9 bases and J by 8 bases; unmatched bases: 12. Looked up from germline, CDR1 is LNHDA and CDR2 is SQIVND (reference sequence). This CDR3 spans 14 amino acids. CDR3 amino acids: CASNDRDGKEKLFF. The CDR3 DNA is TGTGCCAGCAACGACAGGGATGGAAAAGAAAAACTGTTTTTT.